This T cell receptor (beta chain) was captured in a study of patients and donors after allogeneic stem cell transplantation. Each CDR3 protein gets one entry after TCRdb re-called the RT-PCR reads with MiXCR. The table lists 150,000 or so distinct CDR3 sequences, approximately 22% of them singletons. This clonotype was counted a few times. Germline-derived CDR1 and CDR2 are PRHDT and FYEKMQ (reference sequence). V lost 1 base and J lost 0, with 10 bases in between. The CDR3 totals 17 residues. The clonotype comes from a human donor who was either an allogeneic HSCT recipient or a stem cell or donor lymphocyte infusion donor (not recorded which). It is not recorded whose cells these are; they may come from a transplant donor. Specimen: blood, either unsorted or a sorted T cell fraction (not recorded which). J is TRBJ2-6 and V is TRBV13; tentatively, D is TRBD2 (5 bases). The CDR3 bases are TGTGCCAGCAGCTTAGAGGAGGCCTCCTCTGGGGCCAACGTCCTGACTTTC. As protein: CASSLEEASSGANVLTF.